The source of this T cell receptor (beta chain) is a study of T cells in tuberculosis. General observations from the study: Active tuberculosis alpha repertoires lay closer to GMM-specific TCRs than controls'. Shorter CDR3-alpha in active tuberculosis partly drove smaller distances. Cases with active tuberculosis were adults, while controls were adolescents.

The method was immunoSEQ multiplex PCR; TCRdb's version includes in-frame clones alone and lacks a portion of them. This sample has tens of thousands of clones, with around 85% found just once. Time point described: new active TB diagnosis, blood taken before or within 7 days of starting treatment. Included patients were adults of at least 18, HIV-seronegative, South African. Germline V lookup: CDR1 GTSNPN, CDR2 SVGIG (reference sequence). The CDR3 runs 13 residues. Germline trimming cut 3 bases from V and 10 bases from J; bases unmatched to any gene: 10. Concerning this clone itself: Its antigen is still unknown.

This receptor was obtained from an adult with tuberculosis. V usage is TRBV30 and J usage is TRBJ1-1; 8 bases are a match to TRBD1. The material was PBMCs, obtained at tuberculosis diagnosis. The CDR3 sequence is CAWRDREGLGAFF. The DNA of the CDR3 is TGTGCCTGGAGGGACAGGGAAGGGCTTGGAGCTTTCTTT.